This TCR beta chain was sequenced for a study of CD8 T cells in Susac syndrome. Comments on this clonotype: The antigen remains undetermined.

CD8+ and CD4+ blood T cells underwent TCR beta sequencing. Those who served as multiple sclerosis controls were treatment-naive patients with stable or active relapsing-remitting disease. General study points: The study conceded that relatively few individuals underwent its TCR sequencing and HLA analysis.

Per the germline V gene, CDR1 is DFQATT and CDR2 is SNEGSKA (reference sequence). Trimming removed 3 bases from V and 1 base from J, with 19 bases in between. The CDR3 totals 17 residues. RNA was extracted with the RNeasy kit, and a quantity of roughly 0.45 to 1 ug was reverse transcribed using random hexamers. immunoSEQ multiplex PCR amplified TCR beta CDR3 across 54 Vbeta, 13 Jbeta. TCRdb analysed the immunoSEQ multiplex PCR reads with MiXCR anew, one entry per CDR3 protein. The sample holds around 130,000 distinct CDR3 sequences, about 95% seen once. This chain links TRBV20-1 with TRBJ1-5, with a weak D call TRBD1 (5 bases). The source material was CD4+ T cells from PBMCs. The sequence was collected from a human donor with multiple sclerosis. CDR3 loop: CSASSVHFDSSNQPQHF. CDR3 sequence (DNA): TGCAGTGCTAGTTCCGTGCACTTCGACAGCAGCAATCAGCCCCAGCATTTT.